This T cell receptor (beta chain) came from a study of glioma-infiltrating T cells after dendritic cell vaccination. This CDR3 has 15 amino acids. Germline loops: CDR1 SQVTM, CDR2 ANQGSEA. J was trimmed by 3 bases and V by 6 bases; bases with no gene match: 10. The time point here: after dendritic cell vaccination, including at tumor progression/relapse. PBMC sampling occurred before vaccination, two weeks after the third dose, and at progression. Primers: 60 V beta forward and 13 J beta reverse. Method: immunoSEQ multiplex PCR; TCRdb's copy keeps in-frame clones and lacks some. The data contain about 76,000 clones, roughly 91% of them seen just once; the ten biggest clones take up about 2.3%. Comment on this clone: What it binds is not known.

Study findings and constraints: No direct clonality-survival link was found; a diverse polyclonal response may matter.

The sample here was blood, taken after dendritic cell vaccination. This sequence was found in a human donor with glioblastoma. The rearrangement links TRBV29-1 to TRBJ1-1; the match to TRBD1 covers 10 bases. The CDR3, as DNA: TGCAGCGTGCCTGTGGGGGACAGGGGTTACACTGAAGCTTTCTTT. Protein: CSVPVGDRGYTEAFF.